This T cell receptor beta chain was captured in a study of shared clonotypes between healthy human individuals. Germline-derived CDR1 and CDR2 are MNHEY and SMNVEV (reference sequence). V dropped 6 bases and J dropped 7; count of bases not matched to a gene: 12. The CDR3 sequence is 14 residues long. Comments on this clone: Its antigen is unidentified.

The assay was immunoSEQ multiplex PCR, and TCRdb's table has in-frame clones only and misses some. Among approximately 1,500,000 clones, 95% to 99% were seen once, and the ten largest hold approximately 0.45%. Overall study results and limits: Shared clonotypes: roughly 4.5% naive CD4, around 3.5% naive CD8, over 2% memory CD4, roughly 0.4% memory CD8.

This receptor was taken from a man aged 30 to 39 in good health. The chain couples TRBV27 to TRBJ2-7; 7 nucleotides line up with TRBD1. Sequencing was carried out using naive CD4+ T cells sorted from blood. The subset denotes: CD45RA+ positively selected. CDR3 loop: CASRDRSTRAEQYF. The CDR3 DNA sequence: TGTGCCAGCAGGGACAGGTCCACTCGAGCGGAGCAGTACTTC.